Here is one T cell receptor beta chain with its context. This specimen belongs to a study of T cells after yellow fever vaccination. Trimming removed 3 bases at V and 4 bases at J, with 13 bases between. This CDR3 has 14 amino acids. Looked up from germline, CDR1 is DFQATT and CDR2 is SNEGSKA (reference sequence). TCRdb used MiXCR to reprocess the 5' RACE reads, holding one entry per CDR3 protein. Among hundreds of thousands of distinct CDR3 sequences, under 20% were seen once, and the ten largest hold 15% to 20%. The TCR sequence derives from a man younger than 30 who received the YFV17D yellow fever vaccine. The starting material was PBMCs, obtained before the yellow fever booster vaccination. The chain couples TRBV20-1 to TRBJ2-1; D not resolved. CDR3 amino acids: CSASIGPHYNEQFF. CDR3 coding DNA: TGCAGTGCTAGTATAGGACCCCATTACAATGAGCAGTTCTTC.